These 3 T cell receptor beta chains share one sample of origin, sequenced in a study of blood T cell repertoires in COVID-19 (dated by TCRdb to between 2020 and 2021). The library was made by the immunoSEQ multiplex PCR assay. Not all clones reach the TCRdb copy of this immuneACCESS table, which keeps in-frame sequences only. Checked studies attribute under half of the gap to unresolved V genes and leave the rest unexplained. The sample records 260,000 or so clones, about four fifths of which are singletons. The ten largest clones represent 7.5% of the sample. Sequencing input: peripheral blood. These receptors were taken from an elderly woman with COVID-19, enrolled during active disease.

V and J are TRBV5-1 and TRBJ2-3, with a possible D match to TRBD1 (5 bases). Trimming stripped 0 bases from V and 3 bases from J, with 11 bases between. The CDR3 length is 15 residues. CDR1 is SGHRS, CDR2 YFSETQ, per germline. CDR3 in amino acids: CASSLGGQPTDTQYF. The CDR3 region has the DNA TGCGCCAGCAGCTTGGGTGGACAACCGACAGATACGCAGTATTTT.

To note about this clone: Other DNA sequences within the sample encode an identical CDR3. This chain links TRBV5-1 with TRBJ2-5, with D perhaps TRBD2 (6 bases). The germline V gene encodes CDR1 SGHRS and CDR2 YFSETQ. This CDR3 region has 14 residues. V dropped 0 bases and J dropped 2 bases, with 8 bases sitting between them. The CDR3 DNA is TGCGCCAGCAGCTTGGGGGGGACTCAAGAGACCCAGTACTTC. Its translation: CASSLGGTQETQYF.

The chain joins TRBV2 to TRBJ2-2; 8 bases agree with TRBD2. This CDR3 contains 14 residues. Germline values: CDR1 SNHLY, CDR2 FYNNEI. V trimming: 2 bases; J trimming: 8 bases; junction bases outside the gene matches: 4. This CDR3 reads CASSEREGRGELFF. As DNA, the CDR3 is TGTGCCAGCAGTGAACGGGAGGGTAGGGGGGAGCTGTTTTTT.